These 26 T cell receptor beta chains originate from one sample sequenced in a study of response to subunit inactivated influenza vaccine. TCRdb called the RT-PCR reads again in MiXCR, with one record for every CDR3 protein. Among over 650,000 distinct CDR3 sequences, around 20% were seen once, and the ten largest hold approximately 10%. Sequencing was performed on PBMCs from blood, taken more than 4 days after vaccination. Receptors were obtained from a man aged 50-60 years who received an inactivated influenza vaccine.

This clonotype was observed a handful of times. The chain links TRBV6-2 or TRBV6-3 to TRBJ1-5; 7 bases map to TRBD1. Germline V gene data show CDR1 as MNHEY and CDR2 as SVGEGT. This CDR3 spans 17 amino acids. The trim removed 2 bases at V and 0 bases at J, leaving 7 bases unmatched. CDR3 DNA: TGTGCCAGCAGTTACCCCTCGGGACAGCCTAGCAATCAGCCCCAGCATTTT. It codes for CASSYPSGQPSNQPQHF.

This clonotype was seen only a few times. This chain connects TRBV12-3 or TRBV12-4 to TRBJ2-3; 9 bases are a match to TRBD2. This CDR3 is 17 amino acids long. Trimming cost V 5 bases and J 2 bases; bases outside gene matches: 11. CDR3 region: CASSPRDSGGITDTQYF. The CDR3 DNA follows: TGTGCCAGCAGTCCCCGGGATAGCGGGGGTATCACAGATACGCAGTATTTT.

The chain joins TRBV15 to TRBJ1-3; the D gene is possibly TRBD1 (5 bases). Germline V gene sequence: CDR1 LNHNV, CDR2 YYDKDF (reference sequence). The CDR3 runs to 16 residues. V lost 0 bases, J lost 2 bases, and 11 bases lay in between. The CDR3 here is CATSRDPGVAGNTIYF. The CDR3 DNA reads TGTGCCACCAGCAGAGATCCGGGGGTAGCTGGAAACACCATATATTTT.

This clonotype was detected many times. The CDR3, as DNA: TGTGCCAGCAGCCCCCTAGCGGGAGTCAACAATGAGCAGTTCTTC. Protein: CASSPLAGVNNEQFF. This chain uses TRBV12-3 or TRBV12-4 with TRBJ2-1; TRBD2 agrees at 10 bases. The V gene end was trimmed by 6 bases and the J gene end by 5 bases; junction bases not matched to a gene: 7. This CDR3 is 15 amino acids long.

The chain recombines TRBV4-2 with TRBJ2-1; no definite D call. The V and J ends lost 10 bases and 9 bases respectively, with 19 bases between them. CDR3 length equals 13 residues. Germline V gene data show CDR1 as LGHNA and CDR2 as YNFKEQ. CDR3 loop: CAMSPGLLCEQFF. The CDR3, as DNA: TGTGCCATGAGCCCCGGGCTCCTCTGTGAGCAGTTCTTC.

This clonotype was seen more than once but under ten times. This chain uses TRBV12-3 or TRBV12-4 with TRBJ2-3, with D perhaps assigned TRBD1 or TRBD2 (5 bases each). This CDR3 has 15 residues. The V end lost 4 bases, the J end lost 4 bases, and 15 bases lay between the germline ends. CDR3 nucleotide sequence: TGTGCCAGCAGTTCGGACTTCGACAGCCCAGATACGCAGTATTTT. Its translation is CASSSDFDSPDTQYF.

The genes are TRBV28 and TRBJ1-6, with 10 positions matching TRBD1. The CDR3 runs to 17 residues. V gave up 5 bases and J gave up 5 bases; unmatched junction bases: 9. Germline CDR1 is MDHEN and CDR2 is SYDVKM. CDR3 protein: CASSPRDRGFHNSPLHF. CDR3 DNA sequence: TGTGCCAGCAGTCCCCGGGACAGGGGCTTCCATAATTCACCCCTCCACTTT.

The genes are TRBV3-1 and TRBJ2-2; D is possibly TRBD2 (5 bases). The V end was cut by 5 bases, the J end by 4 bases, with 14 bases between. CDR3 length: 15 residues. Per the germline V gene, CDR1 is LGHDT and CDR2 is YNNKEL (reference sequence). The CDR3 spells CASSWAVEGTGELFF. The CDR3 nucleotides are TGTGCCAGCAGCTGGGCGGTCGAGGGCACCGGGGAGCTGTTTTTT.

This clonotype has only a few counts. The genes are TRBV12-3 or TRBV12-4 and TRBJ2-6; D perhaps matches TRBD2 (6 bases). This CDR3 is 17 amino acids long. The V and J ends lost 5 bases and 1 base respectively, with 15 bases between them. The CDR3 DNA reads TGTGCCAGCAGTCCGGGACTGACCTCGTCTGGGGCCAACGTCCTGACTTTC. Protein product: CASSPGLTSSGANVLTF.

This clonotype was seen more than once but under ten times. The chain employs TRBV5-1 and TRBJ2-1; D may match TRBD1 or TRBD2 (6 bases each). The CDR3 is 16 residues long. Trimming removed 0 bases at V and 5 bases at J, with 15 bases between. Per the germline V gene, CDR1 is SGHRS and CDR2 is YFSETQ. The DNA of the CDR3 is TGCGCCAGCAGCTTGGTTTCCGGGGGCTCTGACAATGAGCAGTTCTTC. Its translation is CASSLVSGGSDNEQFF.

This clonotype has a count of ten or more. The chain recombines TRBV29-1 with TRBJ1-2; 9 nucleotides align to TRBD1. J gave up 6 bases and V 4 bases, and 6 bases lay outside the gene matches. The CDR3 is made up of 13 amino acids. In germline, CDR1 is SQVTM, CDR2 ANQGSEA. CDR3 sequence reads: CSVGAGTGNGYTF. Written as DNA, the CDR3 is TGCAGCGTTGGTGCCGGGACAGGGAATGGCTACACCTTC. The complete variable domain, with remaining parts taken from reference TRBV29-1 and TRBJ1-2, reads SAVISQKPSRDICQRGTSLTIQCQVDSQVTMMFWYRQQPGQSLTLIATANQGSEATYESGFVIDKFPISRPNLTFSTLTVSNMSPEDSSIYLCSVGAGTGNGYTFGSGTRLTVV.

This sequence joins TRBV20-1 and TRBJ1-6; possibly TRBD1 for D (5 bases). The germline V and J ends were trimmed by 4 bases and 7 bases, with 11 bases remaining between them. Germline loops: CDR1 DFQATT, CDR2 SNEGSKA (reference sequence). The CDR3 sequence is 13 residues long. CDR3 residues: CSATRDFNSPLHF. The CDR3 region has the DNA TGCAGTGCTACCCGGGACTTCAATTCACCCCTCCACTTT.

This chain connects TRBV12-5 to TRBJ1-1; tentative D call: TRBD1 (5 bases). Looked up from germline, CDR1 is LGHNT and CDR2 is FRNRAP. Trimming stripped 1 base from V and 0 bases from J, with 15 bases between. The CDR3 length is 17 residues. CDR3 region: CASGLASGRGLNTEAFF. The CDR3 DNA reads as TGTGCTAGTGGTTTGGCGTCGGGACGGGGCTTGAACACTGAAGCTTTCTTT.

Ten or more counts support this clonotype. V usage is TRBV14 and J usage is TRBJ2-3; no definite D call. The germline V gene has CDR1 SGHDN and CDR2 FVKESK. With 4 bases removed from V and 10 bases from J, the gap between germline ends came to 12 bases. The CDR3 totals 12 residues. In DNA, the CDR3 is TGTGCCAGCAGCCCTCTTGGAGTGGCGCAGTATTTT. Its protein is CASSPLGVAQYF.

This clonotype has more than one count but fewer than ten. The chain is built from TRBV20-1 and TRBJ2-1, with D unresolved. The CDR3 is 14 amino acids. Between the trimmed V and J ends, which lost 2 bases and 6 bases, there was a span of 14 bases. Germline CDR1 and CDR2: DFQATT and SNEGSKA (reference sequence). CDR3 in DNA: TGCAGTGCTAGATTCGGTGTTAGCTTCAATGAGCAGTTCTTC. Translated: CSARFGVSFNEQFF.

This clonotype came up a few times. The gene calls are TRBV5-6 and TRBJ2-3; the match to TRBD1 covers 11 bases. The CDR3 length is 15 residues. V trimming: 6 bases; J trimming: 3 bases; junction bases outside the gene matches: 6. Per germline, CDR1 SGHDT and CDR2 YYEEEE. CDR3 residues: CASTKDRGQTDTQYF. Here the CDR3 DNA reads TGTGCCAGCACTAAGGACAGGGGGCAGACAGATACGCAGTATTTT.

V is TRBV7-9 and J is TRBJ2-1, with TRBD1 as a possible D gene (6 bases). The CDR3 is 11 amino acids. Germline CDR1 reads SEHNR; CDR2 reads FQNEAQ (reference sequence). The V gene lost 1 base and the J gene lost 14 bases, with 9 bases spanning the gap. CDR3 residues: CASSLEDRKFF. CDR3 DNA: TGTGCCAGCAGCTTAGAGGACAGAAAGTTCTTC.

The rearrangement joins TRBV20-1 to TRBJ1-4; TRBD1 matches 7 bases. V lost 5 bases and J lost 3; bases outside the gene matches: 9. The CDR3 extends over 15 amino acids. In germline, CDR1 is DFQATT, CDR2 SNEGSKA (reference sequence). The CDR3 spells CSARITGAANEKLFF. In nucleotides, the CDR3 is TGCAGTGCTCGGATAACAGGGGCCGCTAATGAAAAACTGTTTTTT.

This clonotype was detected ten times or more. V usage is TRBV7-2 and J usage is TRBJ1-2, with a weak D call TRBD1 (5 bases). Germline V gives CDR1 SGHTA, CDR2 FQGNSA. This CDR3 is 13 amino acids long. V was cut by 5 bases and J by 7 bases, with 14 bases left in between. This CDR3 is CASSRGRWGGYTF. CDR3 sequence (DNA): TGTGCCAGCAGCCGGGGACGTTGGGGTGGCTACACCTTC.

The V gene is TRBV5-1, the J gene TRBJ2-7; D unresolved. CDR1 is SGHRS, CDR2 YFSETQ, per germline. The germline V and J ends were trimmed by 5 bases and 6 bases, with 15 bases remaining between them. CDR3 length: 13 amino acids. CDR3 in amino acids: CASSELVTVEQYF. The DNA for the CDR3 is TGCGCCAGCAGTGAGTTGGTAACGGTCGAGCAGTACTTC.

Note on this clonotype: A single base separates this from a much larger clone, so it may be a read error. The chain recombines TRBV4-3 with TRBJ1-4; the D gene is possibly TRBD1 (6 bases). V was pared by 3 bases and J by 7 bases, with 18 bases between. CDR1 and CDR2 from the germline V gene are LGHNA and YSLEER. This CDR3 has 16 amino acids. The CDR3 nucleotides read TGCGCCAGCAGCCAGGGGGCACAGCCCCGCATTGAAAAACTGTTTTTT. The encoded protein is CASSQGAQPRIEKLFF.

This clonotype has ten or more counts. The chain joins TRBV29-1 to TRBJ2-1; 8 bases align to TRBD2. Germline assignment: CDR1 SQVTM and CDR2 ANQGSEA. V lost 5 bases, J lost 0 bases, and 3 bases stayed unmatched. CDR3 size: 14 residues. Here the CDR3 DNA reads TGCAGCGTTCCCGGACTAGCCTCCTACAATGAGCAGTTCTTC. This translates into CSVPGLASYNEQFF.

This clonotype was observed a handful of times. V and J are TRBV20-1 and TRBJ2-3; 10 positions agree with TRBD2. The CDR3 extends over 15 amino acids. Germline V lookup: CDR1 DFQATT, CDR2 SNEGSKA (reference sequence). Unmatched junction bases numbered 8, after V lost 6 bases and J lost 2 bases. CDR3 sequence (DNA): TGCAGTGCCAGGGGAGCGGGAGGGCCCACAGATACGCAGTATTTT. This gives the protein CSARGAGGPTDTQYF.

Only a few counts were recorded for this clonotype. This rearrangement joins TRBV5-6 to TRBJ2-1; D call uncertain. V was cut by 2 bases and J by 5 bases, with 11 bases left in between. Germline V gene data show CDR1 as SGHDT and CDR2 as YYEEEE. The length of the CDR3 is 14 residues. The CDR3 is CASSFRTVHNEQFF. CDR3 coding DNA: TGTGCCAGCAGCTTCAGAACAGTCCACAATGAGCAGTTCTTC.

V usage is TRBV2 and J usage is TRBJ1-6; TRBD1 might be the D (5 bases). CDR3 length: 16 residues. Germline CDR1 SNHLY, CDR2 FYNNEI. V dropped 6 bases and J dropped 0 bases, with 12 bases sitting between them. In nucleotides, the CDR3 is TGTGCCAGCAGGACGGGACGGAGCTCCTATAATTCACCCCTCCACTTT. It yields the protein CASRTGRSSYNSPLHF.

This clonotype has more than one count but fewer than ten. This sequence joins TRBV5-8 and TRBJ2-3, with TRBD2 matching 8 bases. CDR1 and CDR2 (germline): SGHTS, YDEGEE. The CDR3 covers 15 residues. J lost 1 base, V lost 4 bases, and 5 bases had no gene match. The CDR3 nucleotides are TGTGCCAGCAGCGCCGGGGGGGGAGGCACAGATACGCAGTATTTT. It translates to CASSAGGGGTDTQYF.